This T cell receptor (beta chain) was sequenced during a study of T cell responses to AZD1222 COVID-19 vaccine. Overall study findings and caveats: Recipients of two AZD1222 doses showed rising Spike-specific TCR breadth and depth. CD4 TCRs covered the whole spike, strongest at regions 160-218 and 743-854. White British people made up most donors, females outnumbered males, and clonal diversity was possibly underestimated.

Turning to this clone: Antigen: not known. Other DNA variants within this sample encode the same CDR3.

TCRdb's table, derived via immunoSEQ multiplex PCR, lists solely in-frame clones and lacks some. Among some 120,000 clones listed, roughly 87% were seen once. The analysis combined second doses at about 4 or about 12 weeks. The sample in question was peripheral blood, obtained 28 days after the second AZD1222 dose. This clonotype originated in an adult who received the AZD1222 COVID-19 vaccine.

CDR3 coding DNA: TGTGCCAGCAGCCAGGGCCAGCCCCAGCATTTT. Residues: CASSQGQPQHF. The V and J genes are TRBV6-2 or TRBV6-3 and TRBJ1-5, with a possible D match to TRBD1 (5 bases). The V end lost 6 bases, the J end lost 7 bases, and 7 bases lay between the germline ends. The germline V gene has CDR1 MNHEY and CDR2 SVGEGT. This CDR3 is built from 11 residues.